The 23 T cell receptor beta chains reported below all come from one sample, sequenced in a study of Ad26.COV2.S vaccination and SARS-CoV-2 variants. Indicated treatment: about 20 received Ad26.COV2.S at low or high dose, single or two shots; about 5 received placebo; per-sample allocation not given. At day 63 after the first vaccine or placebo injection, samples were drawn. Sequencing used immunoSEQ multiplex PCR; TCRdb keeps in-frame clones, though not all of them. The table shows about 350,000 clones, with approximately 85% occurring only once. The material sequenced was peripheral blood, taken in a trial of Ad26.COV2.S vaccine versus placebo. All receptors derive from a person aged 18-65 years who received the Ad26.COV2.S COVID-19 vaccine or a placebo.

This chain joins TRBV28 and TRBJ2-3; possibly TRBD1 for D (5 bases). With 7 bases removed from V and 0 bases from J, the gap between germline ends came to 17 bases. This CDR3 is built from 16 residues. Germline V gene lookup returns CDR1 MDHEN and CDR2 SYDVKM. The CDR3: CASTTFQGRSTDTQYF. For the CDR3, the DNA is TGTGCCAGCACCACGTTTCAGGGCAGAAGCACAGATACGCAGTATTTT. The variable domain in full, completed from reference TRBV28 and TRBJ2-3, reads DVKVTQSSRYLVKRTGEKVFLECVQDMDHENMFWYRQDPGLGLRLIYFSYDVKMKEKGDIPEGYSVSREKKERFSLILESASTNQTSMYLCASTTFQGRSTDTQYFGPGTRLTVL.

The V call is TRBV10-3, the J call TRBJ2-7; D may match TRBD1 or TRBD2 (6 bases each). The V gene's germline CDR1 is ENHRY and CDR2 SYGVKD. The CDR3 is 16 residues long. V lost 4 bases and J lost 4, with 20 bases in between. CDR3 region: CAISGSSQGLTYEQYF. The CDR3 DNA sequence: TGTGCCATCAGTGGAAGCTCACAGGGACTGACGTACGAGCAGTACTTC.

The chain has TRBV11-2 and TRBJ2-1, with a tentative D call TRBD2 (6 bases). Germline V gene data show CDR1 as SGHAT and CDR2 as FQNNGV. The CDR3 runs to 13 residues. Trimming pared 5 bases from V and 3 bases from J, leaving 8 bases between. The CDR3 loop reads CASSPAGYNEQFF. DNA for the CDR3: TGTGCCAGCAGCCCAGCGGGCTACAATGAGCAGTTCTTC.

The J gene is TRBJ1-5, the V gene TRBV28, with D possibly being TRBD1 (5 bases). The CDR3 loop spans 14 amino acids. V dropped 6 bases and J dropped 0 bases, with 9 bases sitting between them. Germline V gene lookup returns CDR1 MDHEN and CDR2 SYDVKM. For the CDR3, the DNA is TGTGCCAGCAGCACGGGGCATAGCAATCAGCCCCAGCATTTT. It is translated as CASSTGHSNQPQHF.

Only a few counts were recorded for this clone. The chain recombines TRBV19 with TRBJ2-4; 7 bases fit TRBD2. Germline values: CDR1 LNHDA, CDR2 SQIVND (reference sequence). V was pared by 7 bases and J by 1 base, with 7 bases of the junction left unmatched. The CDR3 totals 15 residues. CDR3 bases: TGTGCCAGTAAATCGAGCGGGAACGCCAAAAACATTCAGTACTTC. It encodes CASKSSGNAKNIQYF.

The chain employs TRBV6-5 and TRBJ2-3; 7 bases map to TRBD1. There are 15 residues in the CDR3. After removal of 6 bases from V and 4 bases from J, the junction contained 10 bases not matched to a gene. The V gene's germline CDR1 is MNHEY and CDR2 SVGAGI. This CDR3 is CASSRGQWAADTQYF. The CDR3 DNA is TGTGCCAGCAGCCGGGGACAGTGGGCCGCAGATACGCAGTATTTT.

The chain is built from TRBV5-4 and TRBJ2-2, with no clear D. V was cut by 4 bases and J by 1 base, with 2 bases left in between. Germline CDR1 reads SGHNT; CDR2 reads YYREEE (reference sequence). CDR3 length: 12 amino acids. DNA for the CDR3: TGTGCCAGCAGCGTGAACACCGGGGAGCTGTTTTTT. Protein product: CASSVNTGELFF.

CDR3 amino acids: CAWSVLGEQYF. In DNA, the CDR3 is TGTGCCTGGAGTGTACTGGGCGAGCAGTACTTC. This chain connects TRBV30 to TRBJ2-7; D ambiguous. Germline V lookup: CDR1 GTSNPN, CDR2 SVGIG (reference sequence). Trimming stripped 0 bases from V and 6 bases from J, with 6 bases between. CDR3 length equals 11 residues.

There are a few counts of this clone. The CDR3 is CASSGSQGITEAFF. In nucleotides, the CDR3 is TGCGCCAGCAGTGGATCACAGGGGATCACTGAAGCTTTCTTT. The chain links TRBV10-1 to TRBJ1-1; 7 nucleotides agree with TRBD1. The CDR3 runs to 14 residues. J lost 4 bases, V lost 4 bases, and 6 bases had no gene match. From germline, CDR1 is WNHNN and CDR2 SYGVQD (reference sequence).

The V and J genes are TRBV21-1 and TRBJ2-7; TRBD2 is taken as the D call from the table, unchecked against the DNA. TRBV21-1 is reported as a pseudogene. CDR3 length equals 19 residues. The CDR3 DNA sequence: TGTGCCAGCAGCAAAGAGGGCAGGGGGGAGCGGGAGCCATCCTACGAGCAGTACTTC. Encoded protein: CASSKEGRGEREPSYEQYF.

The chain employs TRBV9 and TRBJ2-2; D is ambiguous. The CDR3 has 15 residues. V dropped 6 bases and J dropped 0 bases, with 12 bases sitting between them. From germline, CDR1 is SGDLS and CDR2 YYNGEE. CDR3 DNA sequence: TGTGCCAGCACCGAAACTAATCCGAACACCGGGGAGCTGTTTTTT. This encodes CASTETNPNTGELFF.

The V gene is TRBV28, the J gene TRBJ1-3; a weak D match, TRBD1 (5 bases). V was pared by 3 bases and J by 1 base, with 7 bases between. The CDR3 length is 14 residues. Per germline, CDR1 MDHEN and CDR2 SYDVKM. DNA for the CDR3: TGTGCCAGCAGTTTTGGGGCATCTGGAAACACCATATATTTT. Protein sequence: CASSFGASGNTIYF.

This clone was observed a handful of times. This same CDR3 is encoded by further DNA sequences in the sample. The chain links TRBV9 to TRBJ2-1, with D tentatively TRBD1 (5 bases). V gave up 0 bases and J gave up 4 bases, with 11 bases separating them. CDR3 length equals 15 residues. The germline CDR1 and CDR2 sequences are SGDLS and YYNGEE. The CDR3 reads CASSVAGQTYNEQFF. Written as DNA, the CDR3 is TGTGCCAGCAGCGTAGCTGGACAAACGTACAATGAGCAGTTCTTC.

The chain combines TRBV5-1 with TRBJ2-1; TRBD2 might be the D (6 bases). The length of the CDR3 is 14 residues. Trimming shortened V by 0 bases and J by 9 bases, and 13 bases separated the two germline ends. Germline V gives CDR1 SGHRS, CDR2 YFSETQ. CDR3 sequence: CASSLDLVRGEQFF. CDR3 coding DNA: TGCGCCAGCAGCTTGGATCTAGTGCGGGGTGAGCAGTTCTTC.

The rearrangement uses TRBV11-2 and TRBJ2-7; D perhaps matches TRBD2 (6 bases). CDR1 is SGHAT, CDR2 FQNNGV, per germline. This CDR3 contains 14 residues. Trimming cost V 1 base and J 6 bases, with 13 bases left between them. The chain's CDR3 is CASSLVASEGEQYF. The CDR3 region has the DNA TGTGCCAGCAGCTTAGTGGCTAGCGAGGGCGAGCAGTACTTC.

The CDR3 DNA reads TGTGCCACCAGCTCATCCACTGCCCAGGGGCAATCTGAAGCTTTCTTT. It translates to CATSSSTAQGQSEAFF. The chain links TRBV15 to TRBJ1-1; D may be TRBD1 (6 bases). Trimming shortened V by 5 bases and J by 6 bases, and 22 bases separated the two germline ends. The CDR3 totals 16 residues. Germline CDR1 reads LNHNV; CDR2 reads YYDKDF (reference sequence).

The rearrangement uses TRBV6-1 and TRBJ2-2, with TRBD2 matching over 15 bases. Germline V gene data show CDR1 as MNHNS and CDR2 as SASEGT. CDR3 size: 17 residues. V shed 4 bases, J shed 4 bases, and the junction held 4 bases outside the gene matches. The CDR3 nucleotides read TGTGCCAGCAGTGGGACTAGCGGGGGGGCCCCCACCGGGGAGCTGTTTTTT. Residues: CASSGTSGGAPTGELFF.

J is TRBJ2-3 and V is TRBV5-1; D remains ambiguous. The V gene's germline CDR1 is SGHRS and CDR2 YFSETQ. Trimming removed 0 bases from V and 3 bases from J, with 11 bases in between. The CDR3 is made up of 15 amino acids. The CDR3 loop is CASSLGRPGTDTQYF. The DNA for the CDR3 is TGCGCCAGCAGCTTGGGTAGACCCGGGACAGATACGCAGTATTTT.

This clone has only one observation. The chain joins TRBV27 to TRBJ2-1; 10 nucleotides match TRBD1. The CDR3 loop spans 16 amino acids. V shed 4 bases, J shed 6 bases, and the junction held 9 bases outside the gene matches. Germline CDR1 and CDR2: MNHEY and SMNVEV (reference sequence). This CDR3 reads CASSSSRDRGSNEQFF. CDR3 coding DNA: TGTGCCAGCAGTTCATCCCGGGACAGGGGATCCAATGAGCAGTTCTTC.

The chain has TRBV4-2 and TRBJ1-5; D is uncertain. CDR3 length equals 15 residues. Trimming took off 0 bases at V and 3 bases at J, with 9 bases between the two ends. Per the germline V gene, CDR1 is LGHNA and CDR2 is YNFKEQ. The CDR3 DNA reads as TGTGCCAGCAGCCAAGACCGGGTAAACAATCAGCCCCAGCATTTT. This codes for CASSQDRVNNQPQHF.

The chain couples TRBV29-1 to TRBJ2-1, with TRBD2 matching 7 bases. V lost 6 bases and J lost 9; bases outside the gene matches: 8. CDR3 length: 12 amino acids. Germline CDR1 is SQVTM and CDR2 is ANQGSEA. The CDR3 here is CSVLAPRVEQFF. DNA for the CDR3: TGCAGCGTACTAGCGCCCCGGGTTGAGCAGTTCTTC.

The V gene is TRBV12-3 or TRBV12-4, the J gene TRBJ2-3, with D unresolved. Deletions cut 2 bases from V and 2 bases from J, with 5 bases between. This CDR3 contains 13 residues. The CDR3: CASSLMSTDTQYF. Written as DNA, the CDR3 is TGTGCCAGCAGTTTAATGTCCACAGATACGCAGTATTTT.

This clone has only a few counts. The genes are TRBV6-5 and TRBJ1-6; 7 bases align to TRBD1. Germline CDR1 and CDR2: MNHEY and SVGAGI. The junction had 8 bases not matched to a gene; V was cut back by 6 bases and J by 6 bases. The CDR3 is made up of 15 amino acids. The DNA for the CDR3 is TGTGCCAGCAGGCCGACAGGGCCGGGTAATTCACCCCTCCACTTT. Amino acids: CASRPTGPGNSPLHF.